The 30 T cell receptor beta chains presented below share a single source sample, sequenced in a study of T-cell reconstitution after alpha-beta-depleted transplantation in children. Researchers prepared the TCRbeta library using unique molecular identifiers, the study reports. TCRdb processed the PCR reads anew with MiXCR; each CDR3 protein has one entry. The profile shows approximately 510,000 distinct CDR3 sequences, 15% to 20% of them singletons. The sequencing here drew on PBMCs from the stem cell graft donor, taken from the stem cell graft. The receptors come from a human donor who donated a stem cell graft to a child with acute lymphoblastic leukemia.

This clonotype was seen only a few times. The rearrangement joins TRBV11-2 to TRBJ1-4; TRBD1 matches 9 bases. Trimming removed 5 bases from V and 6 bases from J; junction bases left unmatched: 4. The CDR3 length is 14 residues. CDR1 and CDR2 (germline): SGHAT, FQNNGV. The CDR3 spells CASSPGQGYEKLFF. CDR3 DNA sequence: TGTGCCAGCAGCCCGGGACAGGGATATGAAAAACTGTTTTTT.

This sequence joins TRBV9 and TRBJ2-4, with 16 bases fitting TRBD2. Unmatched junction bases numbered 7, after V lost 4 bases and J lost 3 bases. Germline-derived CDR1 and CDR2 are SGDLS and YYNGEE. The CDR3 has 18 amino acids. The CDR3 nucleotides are TGTGCCAGCAGCCCGGGACTAGCGGGAGGGCCGGGCAAAAACATTCAGTACTTC. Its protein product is CASSPGLAGGPGKNIQYF.

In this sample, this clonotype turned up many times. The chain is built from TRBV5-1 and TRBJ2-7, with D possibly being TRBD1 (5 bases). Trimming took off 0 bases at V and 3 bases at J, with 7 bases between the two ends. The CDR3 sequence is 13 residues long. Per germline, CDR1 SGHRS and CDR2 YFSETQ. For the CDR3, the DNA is TGCGCCAGCAGCTTGGCAACAGGCTACGAGCAGTACTTC. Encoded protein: CASSLATGYEQYF.

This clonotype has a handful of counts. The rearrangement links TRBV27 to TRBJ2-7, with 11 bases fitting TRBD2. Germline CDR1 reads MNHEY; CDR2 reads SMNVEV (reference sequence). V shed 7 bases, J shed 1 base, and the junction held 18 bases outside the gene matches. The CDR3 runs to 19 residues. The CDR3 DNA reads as TGTGCCAGCACCTGGGATTTCCTAGCGGGAGGTAGAAGGTCCTACGAGCAGTACTTC. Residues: CASTWDFLAGGRRSYEQYF.

CDR3 nucleotides: TGCGCCAGCAGCTTGCGTGCGGGAGGAGGAACCGGGGAGCTGTTTTTT. Translation: CASSLRAGGGTGELFF. The V gene is TRBV5-1, the J gene TRBJ2-2, with 8 bases fitting TRBD2. J was trimmed by 5 bases and V by 1 base; bases with no gene match: 7. CDR3 length equals 16 residues. Germline CDR1 reads SGHRS; CDR2 reads YFSETQ.

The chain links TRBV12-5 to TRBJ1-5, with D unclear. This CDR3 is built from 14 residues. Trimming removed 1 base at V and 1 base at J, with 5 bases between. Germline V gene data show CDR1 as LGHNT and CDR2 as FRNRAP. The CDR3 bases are TGTGCTAGTGGTTTGGGCGCGAGCAATCAGCCCCAGCATTTT. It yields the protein CASGLGASNQPQHF.

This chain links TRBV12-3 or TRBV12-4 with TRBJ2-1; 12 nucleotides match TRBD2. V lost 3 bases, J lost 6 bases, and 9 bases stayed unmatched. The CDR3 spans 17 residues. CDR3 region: CASSFLGEGLAGNEQFF. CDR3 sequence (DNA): TGTGCCAGCAGTTTTCTGGGTGAGGGACTAGCGGGCAATGAGCAGTTCTTC.

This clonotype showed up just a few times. The CDR3 DNA is TGCAGCTTTTTAGCGGGAGTATCCTACAATGAGCAGTTCTTC. Translation gives CSFLAGVSYNEQFF. This chain uses TRBV29-1 with TRBJ2-1; 9 bases align to TRBD2. The CDR3 is 14 amino acids. Germline V gene lookup returns CDR1 SQVTM and CDR2 ANQGSEA. The junction had 6 bases not matched to a gene; V was cut back by 8 bases and J by 1 base.

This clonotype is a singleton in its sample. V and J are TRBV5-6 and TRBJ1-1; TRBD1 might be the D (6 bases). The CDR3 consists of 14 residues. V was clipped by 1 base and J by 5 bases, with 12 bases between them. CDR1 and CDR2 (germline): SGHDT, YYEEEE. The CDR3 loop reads CASSLMGAGTEAFF. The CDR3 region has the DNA TGTGCCAGCAGCTTGATGGGGGCAGGTACTGAAGCTTTCTTT.

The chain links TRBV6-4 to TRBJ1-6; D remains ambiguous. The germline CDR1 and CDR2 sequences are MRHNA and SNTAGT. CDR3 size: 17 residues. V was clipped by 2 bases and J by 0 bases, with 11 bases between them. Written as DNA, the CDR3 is TGTGCCAGCAGTGACGGGCCAACAAGCTCCTATAATTCACCCCTCCACTTT. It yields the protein CASSDGPTSSYNSPLHF.

The CDR3 DNA is TGCGCCAGCAGCTACCGACAGTCCACAGATACGCAGTATTTT. Its protein is CASSYRQSTDTQYF. The rearrangement uses TRBV5-1 and TRBJ2-3, with D possibly TRBD1 on 5 matching bases. The V end was cut by 3 bases, the J end by 2 bases, with 10 bases between. Germline lookup yields CDR1 SGHRS and CDR2 YFSETQ. This CDR3 contains 14 residues.

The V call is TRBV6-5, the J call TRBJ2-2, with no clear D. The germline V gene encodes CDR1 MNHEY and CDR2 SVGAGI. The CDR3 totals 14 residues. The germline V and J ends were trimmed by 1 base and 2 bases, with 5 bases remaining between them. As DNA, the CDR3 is TGTGCCAGCAGTTACTTCTATAACACCGGGGAGCTGTTTTTT. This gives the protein CASSYFYNTGELFF.

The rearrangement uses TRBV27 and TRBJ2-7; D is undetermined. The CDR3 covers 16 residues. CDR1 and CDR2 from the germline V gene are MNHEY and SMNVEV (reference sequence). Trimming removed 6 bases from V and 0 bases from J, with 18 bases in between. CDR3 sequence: CASRGLTDSSSYEQYF. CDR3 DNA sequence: TGTGCCAGCAGGGGCCTAACAGATAGCTCCTCCTACGAGCAGTACTTC.

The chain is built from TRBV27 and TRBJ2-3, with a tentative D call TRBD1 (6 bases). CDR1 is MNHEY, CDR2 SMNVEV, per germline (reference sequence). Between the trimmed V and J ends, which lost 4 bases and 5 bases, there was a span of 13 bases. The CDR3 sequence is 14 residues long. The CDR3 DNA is TGTGCCAGCAGTTCACTACAGGGTGTAGATACGCAGTATTTT. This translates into CASSSLQGVDTQYF.

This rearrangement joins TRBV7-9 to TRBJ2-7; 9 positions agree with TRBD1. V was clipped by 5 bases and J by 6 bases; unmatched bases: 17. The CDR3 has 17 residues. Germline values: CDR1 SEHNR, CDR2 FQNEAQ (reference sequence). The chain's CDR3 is CASSHLPGQGSPGEQYF. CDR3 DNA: TGTGCCAGCAGCCATCTGCCGGGACAGGGAAGCCCAGGCGAGCAGTACTTC. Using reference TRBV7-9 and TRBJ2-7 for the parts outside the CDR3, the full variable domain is DTGVSQNPRHKITKRGQNVTFRCDPISEHNRLYWYRQTLGQGPEFLTYFQNEAQLEKSRLLSDRFSAERPKGSFSTLEIQRTEQGDSAMYLCASSHLPGQGSPGEQYFGPGTRLTVT.

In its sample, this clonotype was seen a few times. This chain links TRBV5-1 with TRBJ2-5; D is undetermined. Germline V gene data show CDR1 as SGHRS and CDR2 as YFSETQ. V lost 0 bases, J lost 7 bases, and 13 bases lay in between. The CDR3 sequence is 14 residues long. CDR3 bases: TGCGCCAGCAGCTTGGACAGCACCATAGGGACCCAGTACTTC. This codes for CASSLDSTIGTQYF.

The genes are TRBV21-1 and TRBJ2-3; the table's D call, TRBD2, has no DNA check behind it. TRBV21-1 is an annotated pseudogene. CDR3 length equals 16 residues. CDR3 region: CASRLDSGGATDTQYF. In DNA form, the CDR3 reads TGTGCCAGCCGACTAGATAGCGGTGGGGCCACAGATACGCAGTATTTT.

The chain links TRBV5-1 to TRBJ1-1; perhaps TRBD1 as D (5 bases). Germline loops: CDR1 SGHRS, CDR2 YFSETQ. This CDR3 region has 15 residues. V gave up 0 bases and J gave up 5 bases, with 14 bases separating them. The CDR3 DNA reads TGCGCCAGCAGCTTGGTCGGGGGTGGTAAGACTGAAGCTTTCTTT. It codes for CASSLVGGGKTEAFF.

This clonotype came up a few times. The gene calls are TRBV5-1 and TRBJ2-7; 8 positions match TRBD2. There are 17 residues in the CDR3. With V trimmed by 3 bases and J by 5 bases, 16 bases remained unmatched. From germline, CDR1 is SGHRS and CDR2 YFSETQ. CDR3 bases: TGCGCCAGCAGCTCGTCCAGAGGAGCGGGAGAAGTCCACGAGCAGTACTTC. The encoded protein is CASSSSRGAGEVHEQYF.

The chain's CDR3 is CASSYRAGYEQYF. CDR3 coding DNA: TGTGCCAGCAGTTATAGGGCAGGCTACGAGCAGTACTTC. The chain recombines TRBV6-5 with TRBJ2-7; D gene ambiguous. Germline lookup yields CDR1 MNHEY and CDR2 SVGAGI. Trimming stripped 3 bases from V and 3 bases from J, with 9 bases between. The CDR3 extends over 13 amino acids.

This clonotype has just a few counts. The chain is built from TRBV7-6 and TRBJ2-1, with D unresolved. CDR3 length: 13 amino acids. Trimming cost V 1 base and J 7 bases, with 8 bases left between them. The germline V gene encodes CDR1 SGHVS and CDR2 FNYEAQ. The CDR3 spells CASSLGAGNEQFF. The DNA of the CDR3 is TGTGCCAGCAGCTTAGGTGCTGGTAATGAGCAGTTCTTC.

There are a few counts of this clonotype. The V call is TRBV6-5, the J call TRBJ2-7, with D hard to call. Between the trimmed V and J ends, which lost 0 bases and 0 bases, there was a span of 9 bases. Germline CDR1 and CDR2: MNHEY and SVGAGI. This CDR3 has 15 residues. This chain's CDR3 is CASSYSAGVSYEQYF. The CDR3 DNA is TGTGCCAGCAGTTACTCGGCAGGTGTCTCCTACGAGCAGTACTTC.

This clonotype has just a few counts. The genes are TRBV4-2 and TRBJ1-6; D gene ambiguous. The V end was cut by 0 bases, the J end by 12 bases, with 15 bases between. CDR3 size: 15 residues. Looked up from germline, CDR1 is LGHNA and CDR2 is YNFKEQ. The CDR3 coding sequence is TGTGCCAGCAGCCAAGATCTAAGTAAAAACCTACCCCTCCACTTT. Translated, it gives CASSQDLSKNLPLHF.

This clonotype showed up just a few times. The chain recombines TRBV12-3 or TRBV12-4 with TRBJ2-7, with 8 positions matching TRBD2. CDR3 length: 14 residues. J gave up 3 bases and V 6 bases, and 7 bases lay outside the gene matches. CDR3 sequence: CASRGNGGVYEQYF. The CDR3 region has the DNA TGTGCCAGCAGAGGAAACGGGGGGGTCTACGAGCAGTACTTC.

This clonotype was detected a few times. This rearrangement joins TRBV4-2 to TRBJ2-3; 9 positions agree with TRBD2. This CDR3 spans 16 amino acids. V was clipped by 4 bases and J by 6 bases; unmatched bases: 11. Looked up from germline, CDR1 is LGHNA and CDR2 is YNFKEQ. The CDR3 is CASSLLAGEGADTQYF. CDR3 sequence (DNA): TGTGCCAGCAGCCTCTTAGCGGGAGAGGGAGCCGATACGCAGTATTTT.

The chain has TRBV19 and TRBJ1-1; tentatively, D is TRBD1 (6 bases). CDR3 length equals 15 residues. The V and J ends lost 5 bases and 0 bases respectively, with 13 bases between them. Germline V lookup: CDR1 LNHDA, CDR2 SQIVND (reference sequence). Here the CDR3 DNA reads TGTGCCAGTAGTCTTCAGGGGACTTTGAACACTGAAGCTTTCTTT. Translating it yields CASSLQGTLNTEAFF.

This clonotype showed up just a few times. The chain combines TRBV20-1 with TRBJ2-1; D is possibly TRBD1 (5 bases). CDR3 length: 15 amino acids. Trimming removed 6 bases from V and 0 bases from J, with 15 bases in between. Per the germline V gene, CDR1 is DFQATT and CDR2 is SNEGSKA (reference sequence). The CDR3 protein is CSAPPQVSSYNEQFF. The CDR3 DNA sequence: TGCAGTGCCCCGCCACAGGTTAGCTCCTACAATGAGCAGTTCTTC.

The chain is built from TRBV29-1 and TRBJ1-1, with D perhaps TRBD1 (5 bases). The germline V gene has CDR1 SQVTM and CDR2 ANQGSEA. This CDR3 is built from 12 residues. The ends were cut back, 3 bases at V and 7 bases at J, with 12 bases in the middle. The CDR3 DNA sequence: TGCAGCGTTGAGGGGGGTGTAGGTGAAGCTTTCTTT. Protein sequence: CSVEGGVGEAFF.

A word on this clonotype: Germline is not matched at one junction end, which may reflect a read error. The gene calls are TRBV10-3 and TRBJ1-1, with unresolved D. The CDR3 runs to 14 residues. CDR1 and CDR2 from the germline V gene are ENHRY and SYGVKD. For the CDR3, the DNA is TGTGCCATCAGGGAGTCGTTCGGGAACACTGAAGCTTTCTTT. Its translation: CAIRESFGNTEAFF.

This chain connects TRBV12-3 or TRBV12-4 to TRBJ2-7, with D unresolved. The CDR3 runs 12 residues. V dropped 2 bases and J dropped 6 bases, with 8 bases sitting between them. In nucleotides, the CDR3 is TGTGCCAGCAGTTTATATGAACGCGAGCAGTACTTC. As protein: CASSLYEREQYF.